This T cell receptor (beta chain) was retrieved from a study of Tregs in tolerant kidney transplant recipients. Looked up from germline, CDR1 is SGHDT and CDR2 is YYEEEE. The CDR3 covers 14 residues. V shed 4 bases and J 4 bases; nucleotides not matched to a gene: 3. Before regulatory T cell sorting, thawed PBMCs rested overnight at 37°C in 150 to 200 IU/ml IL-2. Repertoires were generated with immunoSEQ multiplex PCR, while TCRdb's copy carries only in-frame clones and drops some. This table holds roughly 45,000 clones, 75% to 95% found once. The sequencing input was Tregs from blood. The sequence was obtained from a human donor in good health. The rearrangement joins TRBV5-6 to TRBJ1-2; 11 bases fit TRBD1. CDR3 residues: CASSGTGGSYGYTF. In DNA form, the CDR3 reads TGTGCCAGCAGCGGGACAGGGGGGTCCTATGGCTACACCTTC.